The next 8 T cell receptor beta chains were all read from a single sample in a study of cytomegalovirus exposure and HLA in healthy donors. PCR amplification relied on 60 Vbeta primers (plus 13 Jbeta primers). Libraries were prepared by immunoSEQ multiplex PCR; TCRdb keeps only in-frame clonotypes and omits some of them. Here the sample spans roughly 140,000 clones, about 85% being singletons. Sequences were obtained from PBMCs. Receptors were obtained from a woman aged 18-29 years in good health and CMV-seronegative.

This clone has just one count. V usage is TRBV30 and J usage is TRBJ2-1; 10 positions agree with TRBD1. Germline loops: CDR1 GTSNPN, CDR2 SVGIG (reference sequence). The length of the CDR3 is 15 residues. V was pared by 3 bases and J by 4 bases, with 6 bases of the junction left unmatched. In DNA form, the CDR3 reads TGTGCCTGGAGCTGGGGGACAGGGGATTACAATGAGCAGTTCTTC. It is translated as CAWSWGTGDYNEQFF.

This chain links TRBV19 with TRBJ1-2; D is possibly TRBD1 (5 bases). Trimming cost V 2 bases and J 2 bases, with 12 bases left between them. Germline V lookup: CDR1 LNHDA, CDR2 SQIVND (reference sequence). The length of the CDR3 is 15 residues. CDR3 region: CASSISRGSNYGYTF. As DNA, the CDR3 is TGTGCCAGTAGTATATCCCGGGGGTCCAACTATGGCTACACCTTC.

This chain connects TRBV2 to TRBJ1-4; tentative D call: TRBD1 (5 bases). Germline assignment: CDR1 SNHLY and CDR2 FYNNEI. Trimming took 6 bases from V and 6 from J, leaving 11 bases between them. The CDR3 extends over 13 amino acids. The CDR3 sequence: CASRGWGYEKLFF. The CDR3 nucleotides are TGTGCCAGCAGGGGTTGGGGCTATGAAAAACTGTTTTTT.

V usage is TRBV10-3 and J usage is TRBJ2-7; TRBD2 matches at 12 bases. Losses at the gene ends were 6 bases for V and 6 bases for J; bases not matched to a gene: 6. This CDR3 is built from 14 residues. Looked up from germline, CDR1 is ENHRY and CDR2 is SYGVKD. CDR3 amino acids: CAISRLAGDGEQYF. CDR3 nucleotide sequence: TGTGCCATCAGCAGACTAGCGGGAGACGGCGAGCAGTACTTC.

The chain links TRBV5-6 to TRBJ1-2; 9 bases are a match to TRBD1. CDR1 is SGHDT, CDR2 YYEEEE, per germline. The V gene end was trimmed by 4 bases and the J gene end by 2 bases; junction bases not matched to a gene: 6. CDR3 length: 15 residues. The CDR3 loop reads CASSGRDRVNYGYTF. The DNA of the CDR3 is TGTGCCAGCAGCGGCCGGGACAGGGTGAACTATGGCTACACCTTC.

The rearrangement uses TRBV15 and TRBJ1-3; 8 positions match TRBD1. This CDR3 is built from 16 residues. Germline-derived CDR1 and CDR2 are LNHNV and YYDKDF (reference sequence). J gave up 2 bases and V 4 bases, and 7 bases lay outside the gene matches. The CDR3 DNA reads TGTGCCACCAGCAACCGACCGGACAGGGCTGGAAACACCATATATTTT. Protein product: CATSNRPDRAGNTIYF.

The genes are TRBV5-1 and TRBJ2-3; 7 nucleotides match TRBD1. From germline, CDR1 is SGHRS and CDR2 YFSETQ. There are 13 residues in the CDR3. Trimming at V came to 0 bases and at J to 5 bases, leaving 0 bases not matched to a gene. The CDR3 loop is CASSLGQGDTQYF. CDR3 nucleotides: TGCGCCAGCAGCTTGGGACAGGGAGATACGCAGTATTTT.

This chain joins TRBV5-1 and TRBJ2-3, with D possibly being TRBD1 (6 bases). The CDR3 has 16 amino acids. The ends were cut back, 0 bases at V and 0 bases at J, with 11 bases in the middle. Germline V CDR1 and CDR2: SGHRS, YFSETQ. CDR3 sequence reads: CASSLEGDSSTDTQYF. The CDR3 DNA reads TGCGCCAGCAGCTTGGAGGGGGATTCAAGCACAGATACGCAGTATTTT.